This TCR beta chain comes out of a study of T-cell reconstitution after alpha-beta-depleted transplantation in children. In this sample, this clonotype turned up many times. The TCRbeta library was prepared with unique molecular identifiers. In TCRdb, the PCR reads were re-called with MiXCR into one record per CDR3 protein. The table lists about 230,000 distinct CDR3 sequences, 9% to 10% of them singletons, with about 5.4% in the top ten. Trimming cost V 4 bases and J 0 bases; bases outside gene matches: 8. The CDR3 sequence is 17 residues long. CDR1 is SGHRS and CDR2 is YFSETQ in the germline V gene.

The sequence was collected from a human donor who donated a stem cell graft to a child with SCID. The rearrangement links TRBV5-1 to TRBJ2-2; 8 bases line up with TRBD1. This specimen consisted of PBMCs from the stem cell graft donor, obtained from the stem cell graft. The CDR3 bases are TGCGCCAGCAGCCCGACAGGGGCGAAAGCGAACACCGGGGAGCTGTTTTTT. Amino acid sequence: CASSPTGAKANTGELFF. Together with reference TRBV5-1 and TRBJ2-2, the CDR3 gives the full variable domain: KAGVTQTPRYLIKTRGQQVTLSCSPISGHRSVSWYQQTPGQGLQFLFEYFSETQRNKGNFPGRFSGRQFSNSRSEMNVSTLELGDSALYLCASSPTGAKANTGELFFGEGSRLTVL.